This TCR beta chain came from a study of cytomegalovirus exposure and HLA in healthy donors. Study results and caveats: TCR sequences were mostly rare, though some public TCRs occurred in many donors.

From germline, CDR1 is SGHAT and CDR2 FQNNGV. V was shortened by 0 bases and J by 3 bases, with 12 bases between the two germline ends. CDR3 length equals 15 residues. Generated by immunoSEQ multiplex PCR, the TCRdb table keeps only in-frame clones and is missing some. Counted here are 70,000 or so clones, 94% occurring once; the ten biggest clones make up more than 0.8%. Comments on this clone: Its target is unknown.

The chain is built from TRBV11-2 and TRBJ2-7; no firm D call. Source material: PBMCs. The TCR originated in a woman in her late teens or twenties in good health and CMV-seronegative. CDR3 residues: CASSLEGGSYYEQYF. CDR3 nucleotides: TGTGCCAGCAGCTTAGAAGGCGGCTCCTACTACGAGCAGTACTTC.